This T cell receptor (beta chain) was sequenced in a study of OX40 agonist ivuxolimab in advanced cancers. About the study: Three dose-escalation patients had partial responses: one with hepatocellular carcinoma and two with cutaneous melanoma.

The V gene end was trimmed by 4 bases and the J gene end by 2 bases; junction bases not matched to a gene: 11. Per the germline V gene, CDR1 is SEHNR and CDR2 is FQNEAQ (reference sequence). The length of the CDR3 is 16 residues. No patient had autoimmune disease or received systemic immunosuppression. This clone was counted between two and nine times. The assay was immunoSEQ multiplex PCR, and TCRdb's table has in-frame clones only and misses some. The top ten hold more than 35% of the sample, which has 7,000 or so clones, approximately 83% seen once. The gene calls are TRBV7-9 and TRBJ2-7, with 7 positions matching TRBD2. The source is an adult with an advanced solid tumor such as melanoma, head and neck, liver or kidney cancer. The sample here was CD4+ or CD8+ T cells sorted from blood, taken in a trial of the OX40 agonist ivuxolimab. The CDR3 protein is CASSSTYGLGTYEQYF. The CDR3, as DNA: TGTGCCAGCAGCTCGACATATGGACTAGGAACCTACGAGCAGTACTTC.